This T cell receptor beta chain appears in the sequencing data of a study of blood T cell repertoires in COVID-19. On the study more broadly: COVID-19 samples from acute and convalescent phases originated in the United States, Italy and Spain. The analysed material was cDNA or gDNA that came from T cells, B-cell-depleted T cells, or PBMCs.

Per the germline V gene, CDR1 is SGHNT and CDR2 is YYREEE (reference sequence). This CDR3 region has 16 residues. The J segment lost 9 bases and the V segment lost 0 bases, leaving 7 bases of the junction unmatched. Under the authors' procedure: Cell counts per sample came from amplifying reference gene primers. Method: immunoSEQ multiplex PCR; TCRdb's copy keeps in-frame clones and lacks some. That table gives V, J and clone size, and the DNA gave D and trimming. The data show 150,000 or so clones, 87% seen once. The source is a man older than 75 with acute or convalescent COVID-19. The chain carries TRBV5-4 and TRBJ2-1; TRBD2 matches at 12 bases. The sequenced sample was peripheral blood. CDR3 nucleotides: TGTGCCAGCAGCTTGGCTAGCGGGAGGGTGTCTGGTGAGCAGTTCTTC. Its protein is CASSLASGRVSGEQFF.